This T cell receptor (beta chain) was found in a study of OX40 agonist ivuxolimab in advanced cancers. CDR1 MRHNA and CDR2 SNTAGT come from the germline V gene. V lost 6 bases, J lost 0 bases, and 8 bases lay in between. The CDR3 is made up of 13 amino acids. Sequenced by immunoSEQ multiplex PCR; TCRdb stores in-frame clones only, minus some. The data contain just over 60,000 clones, roughly 90% of them singletons. The sample here was CD4+ or CD8+ T cells sorted from blood, taken in a trial of the OX40 agonist ivuxolimab. The rearrangement joins TRBV6-4 to TRBJ1-1, with D unresolved. The sequence derives from an adult with an advanced solid tumor such as melanoma, head and neck, liver or kidney cancer. The CDR3 region is CASSANLNTEAFF. The CDR3, as DNA: TGTGCCAGCAGCGCCAACCTGAACACTGAAGCTTTCTTT.